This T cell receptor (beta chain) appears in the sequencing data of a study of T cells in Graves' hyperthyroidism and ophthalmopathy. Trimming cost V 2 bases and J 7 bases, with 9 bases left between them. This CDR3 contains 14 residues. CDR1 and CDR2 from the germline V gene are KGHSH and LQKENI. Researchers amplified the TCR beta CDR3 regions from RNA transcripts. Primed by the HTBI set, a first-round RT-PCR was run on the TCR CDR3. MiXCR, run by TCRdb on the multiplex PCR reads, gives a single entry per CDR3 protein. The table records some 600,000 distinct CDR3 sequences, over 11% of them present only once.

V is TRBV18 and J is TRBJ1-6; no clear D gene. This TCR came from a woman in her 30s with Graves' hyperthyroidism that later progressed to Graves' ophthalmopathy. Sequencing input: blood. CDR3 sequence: CASSPRDDNSPLHF. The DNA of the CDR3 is TGTGCCAGCTCACCAAGGGATGACAATTCACCCCTCCACTTT.